This TCR beta chain is drawn from a study of cytomegalovirus exposure and HLA in healthy donors. Overall study context: Just over 80% of a few hundred genotyped donors fell in the Caucasian-associated ancestry cluster. Study findings and constraints: An assumption of roughly uniform sequencing depth across donors underlay the presence/absence analyses. Differences between HLA loci emerged in a later analysis of TCR association rates, with DRB1 most and HLA-C fewest. 87-base-pair reads could not separate some V segments, including TRBV6-2 and TRBV6-3.

The junction had 13 bases not matched to a gene; V was cut back by 6 bases and J by 6 bases. Germline V gene sequence: CDR1 MDHEN, CDR2 SYDVKM. The CDR3 length is 15 residues. PCR amplification relied on 60 Vbeta primers (plus 13 Jbeta primers). Produced via immunoSEQ multiplex PCR; TCRdb's table is partial and in-frame only. The table includes tens of thousands of clones, 55% to 70% detected once. Regarding this clone: Its antigen remains unknown.

Sequencing was performed on PBMCs. The source of this sequence is a boy aged 5-17 years in good health and CMV-seropositive. The rearrangement uses TRBV28 and TRBJ2-7; 8 nucleotides align to TRBD2. The CDR3 reads CASSPLAGLGPEQYF. The DNA for the CDR3 is TGTGCCAGCAGCCCTCTAGCGGGCTTGGGGCCCGAGCAGTACTTC.